Listed below are T cell receptor beta chains from one sample, sequenced in a study of T cells in Graves' hyperthyroidism and ophthalmopathy. TCRdb reprocessed the multiplex PCR reads via MiXCR and lists one record per CDR3 protein. The sample contains 300,000 to 400,000 distinct CDR3 sequences, around 14% of which appear only once. Sequencing was done on a sample of blood. The receptor set was obtained from a woman in her twenties or thirties with Graves' hyperthyroidism. CDR3s include the opening cysteine and the closing phenylalanine or tryptophan. D genes are given only for firm matches. Size values are once, few and many counts, or a class for expanded clones, and some rows have none.

D gene	V gene	J gene	clone size	CDR3 protein	CDR3 DNA
TRBD1	TRBV6-1	TRBJ2-3	few	CASSYELTGIKSTDTQYF	TGTGCCAGCAGTTACGAACTGACAGGGATTAAGAGCACAGATACGCAGTATTTT
NA	TRBV20-1	TRBJ2-1	NA	CSARGWGGPNEQFF	TGCAGTGCTAGAGGATGGGGCGGCCCCAATGAGCAGTTCTTC
NA	TRBV12-3/TRBV12-4	TRBJ1-3	many	CASRPGRNSGNTIYF	TGTGCCAGCAGACCGGGACGGAACTCTGGAAACACCATATATTTT
NA	TRBV12-3/TRBV12-4	TRBJ1-1	many	CASSLEPNTEAFF	TGTGCCAGCAGTTTAGAACCGAACACTGAAGCTTTCTTT
NA	TRBV2	TRBJ1-3	many	CASSDMGNTIYF	TGTGCCAGCAGTGATATGGGAAACACCATATATTTT
NA	TRBV29-1	TRBJ1-1	NA	CSVEKNREAFF	TGCAGCGTTGAAAAAAACAGAGAAGCTTTCTTT
NA	TRBV4-3	TRBJ1-1	NA	CASSQDPFSGVSEAFF	TGCGCCAGCAGCCAAGACCCGTTTTCTGGGGTCTCTGAAGCTTTCTTT
NA	TRBV6-2/TRBV6-3	TRBJ2-5	NA	CAKLVVPETQYF	TGTGCCAAGCTAGTGGTCCCAGAGACCCAGTACTTC
NA	TRBV5-1	TRBJ1-6	NA	CASSLVELGAAPLHF	TGCGCCAGCAGCTTGGTTGAGCTGGGTGCGGCACCCCTCCACTTT
NA	TRBV10-3	TRBJ2-7	few	CAISELGEQYF	TGTGCCATCAGTGAGTTGGGCGAGCAGTACTTC
NA	TRBV20-1	TRBJ2-1	many	CSARSQISSYNEQFF	TGCAGTGCTCGTAGCCAGATATCCTCCTACAATGAGCAGTTCTTC
TRBD1	TRBV24-1	TRBJ2-2	many	CATSDLGGEELFF	TGTGCCACCAGTGATTTAGGGGGCGAGGAGCTGTTTTTT
NA	TRBV14	TRBJ1-1	once	CASSPRQGGDTEAFF	TGTGCCAGCAGCCCCAGGCAAGGAGGGGACACTGAAGCTTTCTTT
NA	TRBV10-3	TRBJ1-2	many	CAISESIWFGYTF	TGTGCCATCAGTGAGTCGATTTGGTTTGGCTACACCTTC
NA	TRBV7-9	TRBJ2-1	many	CASRSADLDAAYNEQFF	TGTGCCAGCAGATCAGCAGATTTGGACGCAGCCTACAATGAGCAGTTCTTC
NA	TRBV28	TRBJ1-3	many	CASREGSGNTIYF	TGTGCCAGCAGAGAGGGCTCTGGAAACACCATATATTTT
TRBD1	TRBV11-2	TRBJ1-2	many	CASSWDSLYGYTF	TGTGCCAGCAGCTGGGACAGCCTCTATGGCTACACCTTC
NA	TRBV28	TRBJ2-1	few	CASSWNEQFF	TGTGCCAGCAGTTGGAATGAGCAGTTCTTC
TRBD2	TRBV30	TRBJ2-1	few	CAWRLEGGRGYNEQFF	TGTGCCTGGAGATTGGAGGGCGGGAGGGGGTACAATGAGCAGTTCTTC
NA	TRBV28	TRBJ2-2	NA	CASRPGPPTGELLF	TGTGCCAGCAGGCCGGGACCACCGACCGGGGAGCTGCTTTTT
NA	TRBV30	TRBJ1-5	many	CAWSDSNQPQHF	TGTGCCTGGAGTGATAGCAATCAGCCCCAGCATTTT
TRBD2	TRBV19	TRBJ2-1	NA	CASSIVFGLAGVSEQFF	TGTGCCAGTAGTATAGTGTTCGGGCTAGCGGGAGTGAGTGAGCAGTTCTTC
NA	TRBV28	TRBJ2-7	many	CASRQSSYEQYF	TGTGCCAGCAGACAGAGCTCCTACGAGCAGTACTTC
NA	TRBV20-1	TRBJ1-5	many	CSARVSDQPQHF	TGCAGTGCTAGAGTGTCCGATCAGCCCCAGCATTTT
NA	TRBV20-1	TRBJ2-1	few	CSARGPLSGNEQFF	TGCAGTGCTAGAGGGCCACTTAGCGGAAATGAGCAGTTCTTC
NA	TRBV7-9	TRBJ1-1	few	CASQRLEAFF	TGTGCCAGCCAGCGGCTTGAAGCTTTCTTT
NA	TRBV5-1	TRBJ1-4	NA	CASRTENGKLFF	TGCGCCAGCAGAACGGAGAATGGAAAACTGTTTTTT
NA	TRBV7-6	TRBJ2-5	many	CASSLRLQETQYF	TGTGCCAGCAGCTTAAGGCTCCAAGAGACCCAGTACTTC
TRBD2	TRBV20-1	TRBJ2-4	NA	CSARDGPSGSYIQYF	TGCAGTGCTAGAGACGGTCCTAGCGGGAGCTACATTCAGTACTTC
TRBD2	TRBV19	TRBJ2-2	NA	CASSQSGSTGELFF	TGTGCCAGTAGCCAAAGCGGGAGCACCGGGGAGCTGTTTTTT
NA	TRBV2	TRBJ1-1	many	CASRPTGGRTEAFF	TGTGCCAGCAGACCCACGGGTGGTCGCACTGAAGCTTTCTTT
NA	TRBV20-1	TRBJ1-5	few	CSASGGRFGGGNQPQHF	TGCAGTGCTAGTGGGGGGAGATTTGGGGGAGGGAATCAGCCCCAGCATTTT